This TCR beta chain appears in the sequencing data of a study of T cell changes during pregnancy in multiple sclerosis. The method was immunoSEQ multiplex PCR; TCRdb's version includes in-frame clones alone and lacks a portion of them. The sample consists of some 100,000 clones, over 85% of them appearing once. Trimming shortened V by 2 bases and J by 3 bases, and 10 bases separated the two germline ends. Germline values: CDR1 SGDLS, CDR2 YYNGEE. This CDR3 is 14 amino acids long. This TCR was sampled from a female donor with multiple sclerosis, enrolled in a pregnancy study. Sequencing was performed on peripheral blood, taken in the second trimester of pregnancy. The rearrangement joins TRBV9 to TRBJ2-3; D is ambiguous. The CDR3 nucleotides are TGTGCCAGCAGCGTGGAGCCGAGGACAGATACGCAGTATTTT. Translated, it gives CASSVEPRTDTQYF.